This T cell receptor (beta chain) was identified during a study of T cell responses to AZD1222 COVID-19 vaccine. Regarding this clone: Its target is not known.

This CDR3 contains 16 residues. Germline V lookup: CDR1 LNHNV, CDR2 YYDKDF (reference sequence). V was pared by 3 bases and J by 7 bases, with 19 bases between. The method was immunoSEQ multiplex PCR; TCRdb's version includes in-frame clones alone and lacks a portion of them. The sample has 90,000 to 110,000 clones; more than 75% are singletons. Study-wide results and caveats: Nearly half of spike-specific TCRs reportedly go after variant regions that carry no mutations. Dominant at 160-218 and 743-854, vaccine-associated CD4 TCRs also spanned spike. After the peak T cell response, and only then, were repertoires sampled. Among the donors, most were white British and more were female, and clonal diversity was possibly underestimated.

This sequence was found in an adult in good health. This material consisted of peripheral blood, taken on day 0 of AZD1222 vaccination. V is TRBV15 and J is TRBJ1-5; D perhaps matches TRBD1 (6 bases). CDR3 sequence (DNA): TGTGCCACCAGCAGGGCGTCCGAGGGACACCTCCAGCCCCAGCATTTT. Encoded protein: CATSRASEGHLQPQHF. Together with reference TRBV15 and TRBJ1-5, the CDR3 gives the full variable domain: DAMVIQNPRYQVTQFGKPVTLSCSQTLNHNVMYWYQQKSSQAPKLLFHYYDKDFNNEADTPDNFQSRRPNTSFCFLDIRSPGLGDTAMYLCATSRASEGHLQPQHFGDGTRLSIL.